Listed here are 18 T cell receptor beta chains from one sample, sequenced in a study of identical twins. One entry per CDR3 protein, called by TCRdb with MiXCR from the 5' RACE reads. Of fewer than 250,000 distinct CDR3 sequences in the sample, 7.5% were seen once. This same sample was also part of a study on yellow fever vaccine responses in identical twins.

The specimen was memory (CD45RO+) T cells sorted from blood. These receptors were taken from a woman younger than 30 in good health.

CDR3 DNA sequence: TGTGCCAGCAGTTTACTCGTTCGAGGGAGGGCCGGTCTTACGCAGTATTTT. Amino acids: CASSLLVRGRAGLTQYF. The V and J genes are TRBV28 and TRBJ2-3, with 7 bases that match TRBD2. The CDR3 runs 17 residues. The V segment lost 2 bases and the J segment 8 bases; nucleotides outside the gene matches: 16. CDR1 and CDR2 (germline): MDHEN, SYDVKM. Together with reference TRBV28 and TRBJ2-3, the CDR3 gives the full variable domain: DVKVTQSSRYLVKRTGEKVFLECVQDMDHENMFWYRQDPGLGLRLIYFSYDVKMKEKGDIPEGYSVSREKKERFSLILESASTNQTSMYLCASSLLVRGRAGLTQYFGPGTRLTVL.

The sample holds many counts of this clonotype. This chain's CDR3 is CSVDGLAPWSNEQFF. The CDR3 DNA is TGCAGCGTTGACGGCCTAGCGCCCTGGAGCAATGAGCAGTTCTTC. This sequence joins TRBV29-1 and TRBJ2-1, with D possibly matching TRBD2 (6 bases). Deletions cut 3 bases from V and 6 bases from J, with 18 bases between. Germline V CDR1 and CDR2: SQVTM, ANQGSEA. This CDR3 has 15 amino acids.

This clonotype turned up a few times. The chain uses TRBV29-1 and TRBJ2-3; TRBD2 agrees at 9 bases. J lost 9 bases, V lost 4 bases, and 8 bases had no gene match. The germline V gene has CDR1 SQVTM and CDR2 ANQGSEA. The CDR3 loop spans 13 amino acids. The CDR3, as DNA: TGCAGCGTTGTCTCACTGGCGGGGGGGACGCAGTATTTT. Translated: CSVVSLAGGTQYF.

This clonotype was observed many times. The CDR3 DNA sequence: TGTGCCAGCAAAGAGGGCGGGATGATATACAATGAGCAGTTCTTC. This encodes CASKEGGMIYNEQFF. This chain uses TRBV6-1 with TRBJ2-1; possibly TRBD2 for D (6 bases). Trimming left V 7 bases short and J 4 bases short, with 17 bases between. Germline loops: CDR1 MNHNS, CDR2 SASEGT. The CDR3 runs to 15 residues.

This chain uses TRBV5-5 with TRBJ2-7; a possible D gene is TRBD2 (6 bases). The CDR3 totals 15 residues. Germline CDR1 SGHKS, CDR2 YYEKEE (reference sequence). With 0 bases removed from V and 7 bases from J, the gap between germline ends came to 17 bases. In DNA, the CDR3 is TGTGCCAGCAGCTTGGAGTCCCGGGGAGGATTTGAGCAGTACTTC. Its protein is CASSLESRGGFEQYF.

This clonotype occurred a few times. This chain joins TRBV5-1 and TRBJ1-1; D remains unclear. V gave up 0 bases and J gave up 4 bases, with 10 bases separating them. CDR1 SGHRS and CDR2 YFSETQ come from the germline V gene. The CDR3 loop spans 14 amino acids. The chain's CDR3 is CASSLEVGLTEAFF. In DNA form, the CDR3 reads TGCGCCAGCAGCTTGGAGGTAGGGCTCACTGAAGCTTTCTTT.

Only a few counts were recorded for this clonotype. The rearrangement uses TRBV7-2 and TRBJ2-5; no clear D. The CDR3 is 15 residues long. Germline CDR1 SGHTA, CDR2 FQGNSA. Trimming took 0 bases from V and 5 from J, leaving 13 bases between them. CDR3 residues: CASSLAPNLGETQYF. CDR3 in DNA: TGTGCCAGCAGCTTAGCCCCGAATCTCGGGGAGACCCAGTACTTC. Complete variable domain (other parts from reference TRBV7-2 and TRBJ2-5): GAGVSQSPSNKVTEKGKDVELRCDPISGHTALYWYRQSLGQGLEFLIYFQGNSAPDKSGLPSDRFSAERTGGSVSTLTIQRTQQEDSAVYLCASSLAPNLGETQYFGPGTRLLVL.

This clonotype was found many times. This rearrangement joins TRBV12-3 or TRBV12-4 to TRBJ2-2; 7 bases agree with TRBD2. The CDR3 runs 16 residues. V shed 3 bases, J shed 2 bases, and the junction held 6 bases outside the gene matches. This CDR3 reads CASSFRGSFNTGELFF. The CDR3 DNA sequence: TGTGCCAGCAGTTTCCGCGGGAGTTTTAACACCGGGGAGCTGTTTTTT.

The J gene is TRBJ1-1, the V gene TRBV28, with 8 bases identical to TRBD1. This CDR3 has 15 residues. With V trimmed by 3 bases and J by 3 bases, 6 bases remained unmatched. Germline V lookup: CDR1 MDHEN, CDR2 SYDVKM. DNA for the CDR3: TGTGCCAGCAGTTTCGGTACAGGGGGGGACACTGAAGCTTTCTTT. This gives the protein CASSFGTGGDTEAFF.

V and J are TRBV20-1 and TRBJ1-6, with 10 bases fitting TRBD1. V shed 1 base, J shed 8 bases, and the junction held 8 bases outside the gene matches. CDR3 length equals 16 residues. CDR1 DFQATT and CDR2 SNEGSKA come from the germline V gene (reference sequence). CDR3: CSARGSGQGQDSPLHF. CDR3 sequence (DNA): TGCAGTGCTAGAGGATCGGGACAGGGGCAGGATTCACCCCTCCACTTT.

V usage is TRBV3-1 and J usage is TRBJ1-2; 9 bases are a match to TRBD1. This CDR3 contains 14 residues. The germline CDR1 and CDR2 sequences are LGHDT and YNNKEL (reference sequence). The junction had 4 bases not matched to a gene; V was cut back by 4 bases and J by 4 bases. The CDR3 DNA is TGTGCCAGCAGCCCAAGGGACAGGGTCTATGGCTACACCTTC. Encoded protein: CASSPRDRVYGYTF.

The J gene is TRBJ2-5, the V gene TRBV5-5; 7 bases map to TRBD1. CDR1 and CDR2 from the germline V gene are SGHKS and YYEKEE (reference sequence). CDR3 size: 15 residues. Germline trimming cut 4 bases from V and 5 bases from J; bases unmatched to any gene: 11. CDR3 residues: CASSLAGTEGETQYF. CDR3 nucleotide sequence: TGTGCCAGCAGCCTGGCTGGGACAGAGGGGGAGACCCAGTACTTC.

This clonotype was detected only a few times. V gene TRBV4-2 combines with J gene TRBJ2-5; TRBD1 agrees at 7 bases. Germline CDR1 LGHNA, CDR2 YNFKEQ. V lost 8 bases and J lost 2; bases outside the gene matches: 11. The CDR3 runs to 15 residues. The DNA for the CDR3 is TGTGCCAGCTCACGGGACAGCAATCCACAAGAGACCCAGTACTTC. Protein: CASSRDSNPQETQYF.

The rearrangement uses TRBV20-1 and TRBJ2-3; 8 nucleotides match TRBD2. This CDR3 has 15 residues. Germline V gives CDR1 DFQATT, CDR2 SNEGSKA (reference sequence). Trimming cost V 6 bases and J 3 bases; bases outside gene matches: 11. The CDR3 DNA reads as TGCAGTGCCCGGGGACTAGGAGATTTTACAGATACGCAGTATTTT. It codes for CSARGLGDFTDTQYF.

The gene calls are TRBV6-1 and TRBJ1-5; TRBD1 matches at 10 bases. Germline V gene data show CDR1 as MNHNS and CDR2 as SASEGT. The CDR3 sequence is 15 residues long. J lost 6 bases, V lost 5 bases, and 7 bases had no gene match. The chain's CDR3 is CASSTGTGELQPQHF. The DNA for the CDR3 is TGTGCCAGCAGTACCGGGACAGGGGAGCTTCAGCCCCAGCATTTT.

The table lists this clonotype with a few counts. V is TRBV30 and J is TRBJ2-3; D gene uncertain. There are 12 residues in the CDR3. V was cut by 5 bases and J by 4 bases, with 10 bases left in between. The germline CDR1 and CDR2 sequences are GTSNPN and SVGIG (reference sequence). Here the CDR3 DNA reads TGTGCCTGGTCTGACCCGCCAGATACGCAGTATTTT. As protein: CAWSDPPDTQYF.

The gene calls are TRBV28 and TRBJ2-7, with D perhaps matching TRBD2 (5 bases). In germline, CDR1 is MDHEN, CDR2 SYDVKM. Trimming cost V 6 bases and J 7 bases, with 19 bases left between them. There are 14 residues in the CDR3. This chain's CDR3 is CASSQGPSPREQYF. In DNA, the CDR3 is TGTGCCAGCAGCCAAGGACCTAGCCCTCGAGAGCAGTACTTC.

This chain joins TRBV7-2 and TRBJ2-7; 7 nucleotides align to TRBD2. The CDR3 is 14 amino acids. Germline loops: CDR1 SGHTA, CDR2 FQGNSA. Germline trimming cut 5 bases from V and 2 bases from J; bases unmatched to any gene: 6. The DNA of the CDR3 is TGTGCCAGCAGCCCGCGTGGGGGGGCCTACGAGCAGTACTTC. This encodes CASSPRGGAYEQYF. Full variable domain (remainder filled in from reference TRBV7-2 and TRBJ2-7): GAGVSQSPSNKVTEKGKDVELRCDPISGHTALYWYRQSLGQGLEFLIYFQGNSAPDKSGLPSDRFSAERTGGSVSTLTIQRTQQEDSAVYLCASSPRGGAYEQYFGPGTRLTVT.